This T cell receptor (beta chain) was profiled in a study of identical twins. Points from the study as a whole: Where beta out-of-frame sequences were concerned, excess twin sharing was weaker.

TCRdb processed the 5' RACE reads anew with MiXCR; each CDR3 protein has one entry. The sample lists approximately 680,000 distinct CDR3 sequences; about 7% were seen once. Germline lookup yields CDR1 SGHRS and CDR2 YFSETQ. The CDR3 covers 11 residues. Trimming removed 2 bases from V and 9 bases from J, with 6 bases in between. This clonotype was counted many times. Its antigen is not identified. The same sample was also used in a study of yellow fever vaccine responses in identical twins.

This sequence originates from a woman aged 18-29 years in good health. What was sequenced was PBMCs. The V call is TRBV5-1, the J call TRBJ2-1, with D unresolved. The CDR3 coding sequence is TGCGCCAGCAGCTTAGGATCTGAGCAGTTCTTC. Amino acids: CASSLGSEQFF.